This TCR beta chain was sequenced during a study of blood T cell repertoires in COVID-19. Cohorts were based on clinical histories the participants reported. The assay was immunoSEQ multiplex PCR, and TCRdb's table has in-frame clones only and misses some. Altogether roughly 240,000 clones are present, about 82% being singletons, with the ten largest covering over 7.5%. The CDR3 totals 14 residues. V lost 4 bases and J 2 bases, leaving 9 bases between the germline ends. The germline CDR1 and CDR2 sequences are SNHLY and FYNNEI. The chain recombines TRBV2 with TRBJ2-1, with D perhaps matching TRBD1 (5 bases). Material for sequencing was PBMCs or T cells enriched from blood (not recorded which). The receptor was derived from a woman aged 50 to 60 with acute COVID-19. The CDR3 here is CASSGQLTYNEQFF. DNA of the CDR3: TGTGCCAGCAGTGGACAGCTCACCTACAATGAGCAGTTCTTC.